The clone carrying this TCR beta chain occurred a few times. Its matching antigen is unknown. These data come from a study of blood T cells in healthy people across ages. A J-beta primer mix and a sample-barcoded 5' primer were used in a second PCR of roughly 6 to 12 cycles. Each CDR3 protein gets one entry after TCRdb re-called the 5' RACE reads with MiXCR. The table has hundreds of thousands of distinct CDR3 sequences, around 24% seen once. Whole-study results and caveats: Researchers deemed the diversity estimates from one million T cells underestimates.

Per germline, CDR1 SEHNR and CDR2 FQNEAQ (reference sequence). V was shortened by 5 bases and J by 7 bases, with 26 bases between the two germline ends. This CDR3 region has 17 residues. This sample also appeared in a second study, on T cells of mothers and their children.

Sequenced sample: blood. This TCR derives from a boy younger than 18 in good health. This chain joins TRBV7-9 and TRBJ1-2; possibly TRBD1 for D (6 bases). The CDR3, as DNA: TGTGCCAGCAGCGCTAGCAATTGGACAGATCGGGCGGGTGGCTACACCTTC. Translating it yields CASSASNWTDRAGGYTF.